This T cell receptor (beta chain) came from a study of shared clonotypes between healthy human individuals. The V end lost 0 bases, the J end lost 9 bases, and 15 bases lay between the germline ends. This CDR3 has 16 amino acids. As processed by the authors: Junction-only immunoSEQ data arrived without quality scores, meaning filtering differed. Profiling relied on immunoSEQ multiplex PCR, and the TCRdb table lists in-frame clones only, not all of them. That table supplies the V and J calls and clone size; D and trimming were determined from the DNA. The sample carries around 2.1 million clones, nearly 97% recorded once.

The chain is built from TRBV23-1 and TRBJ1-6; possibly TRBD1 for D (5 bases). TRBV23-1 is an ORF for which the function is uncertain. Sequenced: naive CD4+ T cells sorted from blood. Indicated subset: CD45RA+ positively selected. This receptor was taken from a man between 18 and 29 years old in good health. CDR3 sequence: CASSQSEPGGPSPLHF. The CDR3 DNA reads TGCGCCAGCAGTCAATCGGAACCCGGGGGACCTTCACCCCTCCACTTT.